A selection of T cell receptor beta chains follows, all from one sample in a study of molecular identifiers for immune sequencing clone quantification. A single record per CDR3 protein comes from TCRdb applying MiXCR to the PCR reads. The sample carries 45,000 to 60,000 distinct CDR3 sequences, approximately 40% recorded once. Sequences were obtained from naive CD8+ T cells from blood, with Jurkat cell RNA spiked in. The receptors originated from a human donor in good health. Some libraries in this study had Jurkat cell RNA spiked in. Each CDR3 is given with its conserved first and last residue. The D gene is left open where the match is weak. Not all rows give a size; the values are once, few, many and, for expanded clones, a class.

D gene: NA; J gene: TRBJ1-1; clone size: few; V gene: TRBV7-6; CDR3 protein: CASSTETNWGTEAFF; CDR3 DNA: TGTGCCAGCAGCACCGAGACAAACTGGGGGACTGAAGCTTTCTTT
D gene: NA; J gene: TRBJ2-5; clone size: few; V gene: TRBV7-4; CDR3 protein: CASTPRCGQPQETQYF; CDR3 DNA: TGTGCCAGCACCCCCAGATGTGGACAGCCGCAAGAGACCCAGTACTTC
D gene: NA; J gene: TRBJ1-1; clone size: NA; V gene: TRBV12-3/TRBV12-4; CDR3 protein: CASGTGITEAFF; CDR3 DNA: TGTGCCAGCGGAACGGGTATCACTGAAGCTTTCTTT
D gene: TRBD2; J gene: TRBJ2-7; clone size: many; V gene: TRBV7-9; CDR3 protein: CASSSSGSYEQYF; CDR3 DNA: TGTGCCAGCAGCTCTAGCGGGAGCTACGAGCAGTACTTC
D gene: NA; J gene: TRBJ1-4; clone size: once; V gene: TRBV12-3/TRBV12-4; CDR3 protein: CASSFTGLGDKLFF; CDR3 DNA: TGTGCCAGCAGTTTTACAGGTTTGGGTGATAAACTGTTTTTT
D gene: TRBD1; J gene: TRBJ1-5; clone size: NA; V gene: TRBV6-2/TRBV6-3; CDR3 protein: CASKDRTNQPQHF; CDR3 DNA: TGCGCCAGCAAGGACAGGACCAATCAGCCCCAGCATTTT
D gene: NA; J gene: TRBJ1-1; clone size: many; V gene: TRBV29-1; CDR3 protein: CSVEAGAGTEAFF; CDR3 DNA: TGCAGCGTTGAAGCGGGGGCGGGCACTGAAGCTTTCTTT
D gene: NA; J gene: TRBJ2-5; clone size: NA; V gene: TRBV6-2/TRBV6-3; CDR3 protein: CASSHSPGTSQETQYF; CDR3 DNA: TGTGCCAGCAGTCACAGTCCAGGTACTTCTCAAGAGACCCAGTACTTC
D gene: NA; J gene: TRBJ2-3; clone size: few; V gene: TRBV9; CDR3 protein: CASSVGTSGTDTQYF; CDR3 DNA: TGTGCCAGCAGCGTAGGGACTTCGGGCACAGATACGCAGTATTTT
D gene: TRBD2; J gene: TRBJ2-2; clone size: few; V gene: TRBV24-1; CDR3 protein: CATSDLLASGNTGELFF; CDR3 DNA: TGTGCCACCAGTGATTTGCTAGCTAGCGGAAACACCGGGGAGCTGTTTTTT
D gene: NA; J gene: TRBJ2-1; clone size: many; V gene: TRBV19; CDR3 protein: CASSIALLPYNEQFF; CDR3 DNA: TGTGCCAGTAGTATAGCCCTCCTCCCCTACAATGAGCAGTTCTTC
D gene: TRBD2; J gene: TRBJ2-1; clone size: NA; V gene: TRBV6-2/TRBV6-3; CDR3 protein: CASSLLAGAYNEQFF; CDR3 DNA: TGTGCCAGCAGTCTTCTAGCGGGTGCTTACAATGAGCAGTTCTTC
D gene: TRBD1; J gene: TRBJ2-7; clone size: NA; V gene: TRBV5-3; CDR3 protein: CASSLTRTGTSYEQYF; CDR3 DNA: TGTGCCAGCAGCTTGACCCGGACAGGGACTTCCTACGAGCAGTACTTC
D gene: TRBD2; J gene: TRBJ2-3; clone size: many; V gene: TRBV9; CDR3 protein: CASSMGASGGLTDTQYF; CDR3 DNA: TGTGCCAGCAGCATGGGGGCTAGCGGGGGCCTCACAGATACGCAGTATTTT
D gene: TRBD1; J gene: TRBJ2-3; clone size: NA; V gene: TRBV4-1; CDR3 protein: CASRAGQGYTDTQYF; CDR3 DNA: TGCGCCAGCAGAGCGGGACAGGGATACACAGATACGCAGTATTTT
D gene: TRBD1; J gene: TRBJ2-5; clone size: NA; V gene: TRBV27; CDR3 protein: CASGGDGTGAPQYF; CDR3 DNA: TGTGCCAGCGGTGGGGATGGGACAGGAGCCCCCCAGTACTTC
D gene: NA; J gene: TRBJ2-3; clone size: NA; V gene: TRBV5-5; CDR3 protein: CASSPWGRREETQYF; CDR3 DNA: TGTGCCAGCAGCCCTTGGGGGAGGAGGGAGGAGACGCAGTATTTT
D gene: NA; J gene: TRBJ2-3; clone size: NA; V gene: TRBV4-1; CDR3 protein: CASSQATCGIGEQYF; CDR3 DNA: TGCGCCAGCAGCCAAGCTACATGCGGGATCGGGGAGCAGTATTTT
D gene: NA; J gene: TRBJ2-3; clone size: medium-sized; V gene: TRBV29-1; CDR3 protein: CSVWHTDTQYF; CDR3 DNA: TGCAGCGTTTGGCATACAGATACGCAGTATTTT
D gene: TRBD2; J gene: TRBJ2-4; clone size: NA; V gene: TRBV19; CDR3 protein: CAISTLGLAGVLAKNIQYF; CDR3 DNA: TGTGCCATTAGTACCCTCGGACTAGCGGGGGTGCTAGCCAAAAACATTCAGTACTTC
D gene: NA; J gene: TRBJ2-1; clone size: few; V gene: TRBV7-2; CDR3 protein: CASSLYRARKSYNEQFF; CDR3 DNA: TGTGCCAGCAGCTTATACAGGGCCAGGAAATCCTACAATGAGCAGTTCTTC
D gene: NA; J gene: TRBJ2-7; clone size: many; V gene: TRBV5-1; CDR3 protein: CASSLGTQYEQYF; CDR3 DNA: TGCGCCAGCAGCTTGGGTACTCAGTACGAGCAGTACTTC
D gene: NA; J gene: TRBJ2-6; clone size: NA; V gene: TRBV27; CDR3 protein: CASKISGANVLTF; CDR3 DNA: TGTGCCAGCAAAATCTCTGGGGCCAACGTCCTGACTTTC
D gene: TRBD1; J gene: TRBJ1-5; clone size: many; V gene: TRBV13; CDR3 protein: CASSKDRASNQPQHF; CDR3 DNA: TGTGCCAGCAGCAAGGACAGGGCGAGCAATCAGCCCCAGCATTTT
D gene: TRBD2; J gene: TRBJ2-1; clone size: NA; V gene: TRBV11-2; CDR3 protein: CASSFAGLAPYNEQFF; CDR3 DNA: TGTGCCAGCAGCTTCGCGGGACTAGCCCCCTACAATGAGCAGTTCTTC
D gene: TRBD1; J gene: TRBJ2-3; clone size: few; V gene: TRBV12-3/TRBV12-4; CDR3 protein: CASSPTGGSTDTQYF; CDR3 DNA: TGTGCCAGCAGTCCCACAGGGGGATCCACAGATACGCAGTATTTT
D gene: NA; J gene: TRBJ2-3; clone size: many; V gene: TRBV20-1; CDR3 protein: CSANRLDSPTDTQYF; CDR3 DNA: TGCAGTGCTAACCGCCTGGACAGCCCCACAGATACGCAGTATTTT